This TCR beta chain originates from a study of shared clonotypes between healthy human individuals. Notes on the study in general: The represented genetic and exposure-history diversity was limited by the small number of donors.

The CDR3 contains 11 residues. V was cut by 1 base and J by 4 bases, with 5 bases left in between. The germline V gene has CDR1 SQVTM and CDR2 ANQGSEA. Healthy adults negative for HIV, lacking recent acute infections or vaccinations, served as donors. Several immunoSEQ 96-well plates shared each subset's DNA, each plate a replicate. What was sequenced on ten immunoSEQ deep assay plates was unsorted PBMC DNA. Clones were read by immunoSEQ multiplex PCR, and TCRdb kept only the in-frame ones, dropping some. The table lists about 520,000 clones, approximately 81% of them singletons. In regard to this clone: The antigen is not known.

This clonotype originated in a woman aged 40 to 50 in good health. Some clones in this sample may be carry-over from other donors' samples. This sequence joins TRBV29-1 and TRBJ2-7; D is undetermined. Sample: PBMCs. CDR3: CSVEARYEQYF. The CDR3 DNA follows: TGCAGCGTTGAAGCCAGATACGAGCAGTACTTC.